These 10 T cell receptor beta chains were all obtained from the same sample, sequenced in a study of T cell changes during pregnancy in multiple sclerosis. Clones were sequenced by immunoSEQ multiplex PCR, and TCRdb holds only the in-frame ones, with some missing. The sample has 90,000 to 120,000 clones, roughly 90% seen once. Sequences were derived from peripheral blood, sampled in the third trimester of pregnancy. All receptors derive from a female donor in good health, enrolled as a control in a pregnancy study.

The chain is built from TRBV7-2 and TRBJ1-5; possibly TRBD1 for D (6 bases). Germline V gene sequence: CDR1 SGHTA, CDR2 FQGNSA. Deletions cut 4 bases from V and 0 bases from J, with 16 bases between. The CDR3 runs to 17 residues. The CDR3 loop is CASSSLPTGYSNQPQHF. The DNA of the CDR3 is TGTGCCAGCAGCTCCCTTCCGACAGGATATAGCAATCAGCCCCAGCATTTT. Filled out from reference TRBV7-2 and TRBJ1-5, the complete variable domain reads GAGVSQSPSNKVTEKGKDVELRCDPISGHTALYWYRQSLGQGLEFLIYFQGNSAPDKSGLPSDRFSAERTGGSVSTLTIQRTQQEDSAVYLCASSSLPTGYSNQPQHFGDGTRLSIL.

This chain joins TRBV5-6 and TRBJ2-5; tentatively, D is TRBD1 (6 bases). The CDR3 sequence is 16 residues long. Per germline, CDR1 SGHDT and CDR2 YYEEEE. Trimming cost V 0 bases and J 0 bases, with 12 bases left between them. The CDR3 loop reads CASSLDGQLNQETQYF. Written as DNA, the CDR3 is TGTGCCAGCAGCTTGGATGGACAGCTTAACCAAGAGACCCAGTACTTC.

The genes are TRBV4-2 and TRBJ2-5, with 9 bases fitting TRBD2. The germline V gene has CDR1 LGHNA and CDR2 YNFKEQ. CDR3 length equals 16 residues. J gave up 5 bases and V 0 bases, and 7 bases lay outside the gene matches. This CDR3 is CASSQDRAGGSETQYF. CDR3 in DNA: TGTGCCAGCAGCCAAGACCGAGCGGGGGGTTCGGAGACCCAGTACTTC.

J is TRBJ2-4 and V is TRBV18; possibly TRBD1 for D (6 bases). V gave up 3 bases and J gave up 6 bases, with 12 bases separating them. Germline V gene sequence: CDR1 KGHSH, CDR2 LQKENI. The CDR3 runs 14 residues. The CDR3, as DNA: TGTGCCAGCTCACCCACAGGGCAGAGAAACATTCAGTACTTC. Its protein is CASSPTGQRNIQYF.

The chain combines TRBV5-1 with TRBJ1-2; D perhaps matches TRBD1 (6 bases). V was pared by 0 bases and J by 3 bases, with 15 bases between. The CDR3 covers 16 residues. CDR1 is SGHRS and CDR2 is YFSETQ in the germline V gene. CDR3 amino acids: CASSLVTTGGDYGYTF. Written as DNA, the CDR3 is TGCGCCAGCAGCTTGGTAACGACAGGAGGTGACTATGGCTACACCTTC.

The J gene is TRBJ1-1, the V gene TRBV7-2; D is possibly TRBD1 (6 bases). The germline V and J ends were trimmed by 1 base and 0 bases, with 15 bases remaining between them. The CDR3 is 17 residues long. Germline V gene data show CDR1 as SGHTA and CDR2 as FQGNSA. The CDR3 loop is CASSLGAHRQVNTEAFF. As DNA, the CDR3 is TGTGCCAGCAGCTTAGGAGCTCACAGACAGGTGAACACTGAAGCTTTCTTT.

The chain links TRBV11-2 to TRBJ1-5, with TRBD1 identical over 9 bases. The CDR3 consists of 15 residues. Germline values: CDR1 SGHAT, CDR2 FQNNGV. V was pared by 5 bases and J by 5 bases, with 7 bases of the junction left unmatched. CDR3 nucleotide sequence: TGTGCCAGCAGCAAAACAGGGGGCGAGGATCAGCCCCAGCATTTT. The encoded protein is CASSKTGGEDQPQHF.

This chain connects TRBV6-6 to TRBJ2-1; 10 bases are shared with TRBD2. Germline V gene lookup returns CDR1 MNHNY and CDR2 SVGAGI (reference sequence). The V segment lost 4 bases and the J segment 7 bases; nucleotides outside the gene matches: 7. There are 15 residues in the CDR3. The CDR3: CASSSAGGLGNEQFF. The CDR3 DNA follows: TGTGCCAGCAGTTCAGCGGGGGGGCTTGGTAATGAGCAGTTCTTC.

The V and J genes are TRBV5-1 and TRBJ1-1, with D tentatively TRBD1 (5 bases). The V end lost 5 bases, the J end lost 0 bases, and 14 bases lay between the germline ends. CDR1 is SGHRS, CDR2 YFSETQ, per germline. There are 15 residues in the CDR3. Here the CDR3 reads CASRIERDLNTEAFF. The CDR3 DNA reads TGCGCCAGCAGAATTGAACGGGACTTGAACACTGAAGCTTTCTTT. Drawing the rest from reference TRBV5-1 and TRBJ1-1, the complete variable domain is KAGVTQTPRYLIKTRGQQVTLSCSPISGHRSVSWYQQTPGQGLQFLFEYFSETQRNKGNFPGRFSGRQFSNSRSEMNVSTLELGDSALYLCASRIERDLNTEAFFGQGTRLTVV.

The rearrangement uses TRBV18 and TRBJ1-5, with D hard to call. Trimming took 2 bases from V and 0 from J, leaving 14 bases between them. This CDR3 contains 17 residues. Per germline, CDR1 KGHSH and CDR2 LQKENI. CDR3 sequence: CASSPSSGGISNQPQHF. CDR3 nucleotide sequence: TGTGCCAGCTCACCAAGTTCTGGCGGGATTAGCAATCAGCCCCAGCATTTT.